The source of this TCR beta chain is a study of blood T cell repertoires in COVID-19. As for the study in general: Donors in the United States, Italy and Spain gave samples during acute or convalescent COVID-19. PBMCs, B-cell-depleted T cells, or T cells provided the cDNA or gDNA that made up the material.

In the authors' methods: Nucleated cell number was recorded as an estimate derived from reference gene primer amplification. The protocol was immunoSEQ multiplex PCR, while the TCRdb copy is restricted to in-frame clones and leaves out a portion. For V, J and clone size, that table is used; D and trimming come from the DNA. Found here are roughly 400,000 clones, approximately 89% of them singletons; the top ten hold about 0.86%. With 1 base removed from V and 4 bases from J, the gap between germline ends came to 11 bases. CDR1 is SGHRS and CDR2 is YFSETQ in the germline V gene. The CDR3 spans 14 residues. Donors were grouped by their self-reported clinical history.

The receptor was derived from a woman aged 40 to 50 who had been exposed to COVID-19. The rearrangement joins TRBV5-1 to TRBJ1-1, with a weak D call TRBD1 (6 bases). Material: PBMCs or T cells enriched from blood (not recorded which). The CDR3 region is CASSLSGAVTEAFF. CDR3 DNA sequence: TGCGCCAGCAGCTTGTCAGGGGCCGTCACTGAAGCTTTCTTT.